The sequence of this T cell receptor beta chain was determined in a study of T-cell reconstitution after alpha-beta-depleted transplantation in children. There are many counts of this clonotype. V dropped 4 bases and J dropped 1 base, with 8 bases sitting between them. The CDR3 length is 13 residues. CDR1 is SGDLS and CDR2 is YYNGEE in the germline V gene. Preparation of the TCRbeta library used unique molecular identifiers. TCRdb called the PCR reads again in MiXCR, with one record for every CDR3 protein. This sample carries over 80,000 distinct CDR3 sequences, 20% to 25% of them seen once, and the ten largest clones take about 21%.

The V and J genes are TRBV9 and TRBJ1-1, with D uncertain. This receptor was obtained from a boy aged 2 to 9 with acute lymphoblastic leukemia, due to receive a stem cell transplant. The sample in question was PBMCs, obtained before TCRalphabeta/CD19-depleted stem cell transplant. The CDR3 nucleotides read TGTGCCAGCAGCTTAGCCGGGAACACTGAAGCTTTCTTT. Protein: CASSLAGNTEAFF.